Following are 26 T cell receptor beta chains from one sample sequenced in a study of T cells in women clearing cervical HPV infection. Sequenced by immunoSEQ multiplex PCR; TCRdb stores in-frame clones only, minus some. In total, the table holds about 19,000 clones. The material sequenced was blood buffy coat. These receptor sequences come from a woman between 18 and 70 years old with a cervical HPV16 infection that either progressed to CIN3+ or cleared (not recorded which).

Note on this clone: The CDR3 end lies 3 residues beyond the end of the read and is filled in from the germline J gene. The J gene is TRBJ1-6, the V gene TRBV6-1; D is unresolved. The CDR3 is made up of 15 amino acids. Germline V gives CDR1 MNHNS, CDR2 SASEGT. Between the trimmed V and J ends, which lost 4 bases and 7 bases, there was a span of 14 bases. CDR3 sequence reads: CASSVSYQANSPLHF. CDR3 bases read: TGTGCCAGCAGTGTAAGTTACCAGGCGAATTCACCC.

Note on this clone: The read is 3 residues too short to cover the CDR3 end, so that end is filled in from the germline J gene. The chain links TRBV19 to TRBJ2-1; 10 positions agree with TRBD2. Germline V lookup: CDR1 LNHDA, CDR2 SQIVND (reference sequence). J gave up 6 bases and V 7 bases, and 9 bases lay outside the gene matches. The CDR3 has 15 amino acids. CDR3 in amino acids: CASMGTSGAVNEQFF. Partial CDR3 DNA: TGTGCCAGTATGGGAACTAGCGGGGCCGTCAATGAG.

With respect to this clone: Read coverage stops 3 residues before the CDR3 terminus; the germline J gene supplies the remainder. The chain carries TRBV18 and TRBJ2-6, with D possibly matching TRBD1 (6 bases). Germline CDR1 is KGHSH and CDR2 is LQKENI. Trimming stripped 4 bases from V and 2 bases from J, with 12 bases between. CDR3 length equals 16 residues. The part of the CDR3 DNA that was read is TGTGCCAGCTCACTTTCACAGGGACCTGGGGCCAACGTC. Protein: CASSLSQGPGANV. The CDR3, in full, reads CASSLSQGPGANVLTF.

For this clone: Coverage ceases 3 residues before the CDR3 finishes, and the germline J gene fills in the end. The rearrangement links TRBV5-1 to TRBJ1-5, with a tentative D call TRBD1 (6 bases). Germline V CDR1 and CDR2: SGHRS, YFSETQ. V was clipped by 4 bases and J by 1 base, with 9 bases between them. This CDR3 is built from 14 residues. CDR3 amino acids: CASSPGESNQPQHF. The DNA read from the CDR3 is TGCGCCAGCAGCCCAGGGGAGAGCAATCAGCCC.

Note on this clone: The CDR3 is cut off 3 residues early in the read; its end comes from the germline J gene. The chain joins TRBV18 to TRBJ2-2, with 7 bases lining up with TRBD1. This CDR3 is built from 18 residues. Germline lookup yields CDR1 KGHSH and CDR2 LQKENI. The CDR3 DNA, read in part, is TGTGCCAGCTCACGGGAAGACAGGGCAAGCGCAACTAATGAAAAG. Protein: CASSREDRASATNEK. The full CDR3 protein reads CASSREDRASATNEKLFF. The complete variable domain, with remaining parts taken from reference TRBV18 and TRBJ2-2, reads NAGVMQNPRHLVRRRGQEARLRCSPMKGHSHVYWYRQLPEEGLKFMVYLQKENIIDESGMPKERFSAEFPKEGPSILRIQQVVRGDSAAYFCASSREDRASATNEKLFFGEGSRLTVL.

Worth noting for this clone: The DNA ends 3 residues before the CDR3 does, and the rest of the CDR3 is filled in from the germline J gene. J is TRBJ2-2 and V is TRBV19; 8 positions agree with TRBD1. This CDR3 is 19 amino acids long. The germline gives CDR1 LNHDA, CDR2 SQIVND (reference sequence). The sequenced part of the CDR3 DNA is TGTGCCAGTAGTATAGGGAGCGGGTCAGGGGGCGCCGGTAATGAAAAG. Protein product: CASSIGSGSGGAGNEK. The whole CDR3 sequence is CASSIGSGSGGAGNEKLFF. The full variable domain, its missing parts supplied by reference TRBV19 and TRBJ2-2, is DGGITQSPKYLFRKEGQNVTLSCEQNLNHDAMYWYRQDPGQGLRLIYYSQIVNDFQKGDIAEGYSVSREKKESFPLTVTSAQKNPTAFYLCASSIGSGSGGAGNEKLFFGEGSRLTVL.

CDR3 DNA, as far as it was read: TGTGCCAGTAGTCGGGGGACAGGGAGGATTCGCAATCAGCCC. Amino acid sequence: CASSRGTGRIRNQP. The entire CDR3 is CASSRGTGRIRNQPQHF. The chain employs TRBV19 and TRBJ1-5; 9 positions agree with TRBD1. The missing CDR3 end, 3 residues past where the read stops, is filled in from the germline J gene. CDR1 and CDR2 from the germline V gene are LNHDA and SQIVND (reference sequence). This CDR3 is 17 amino acids long. The ends lost 5 bases at V and 2 bases at J; junction bases unmatched: 10.

Concerning this clone: The sequenced fragment ends 3 residues before the CDR3 boundary, so the rest is inferred from the germline J gene. This rearrangement joins TRBV18 to TRBJ1-2; TRBD1 is a possible D gene (5 bases). Germline CDR1 reads KGHSH; CDR2 reads LQKENI. The CDR3 is 14 residues long. The covered CDR3 bases are TGTGCCAGCTCGTCCAGGGATACCACAAATACC. Its protein product is CASSSRDTTNT. The entire CDR3 protein reads CASSSRDTTNTYTF.

Details on this clone: The read ends 3 residues before the CDR3 terminus; that terminus is restored from the germline J gene. The rearrangement uses TRBV18 and TRBJ2-1; D is ambiguous. This CDR3 contains 12 residues. The germline gives CDR1 KGHSH, CDR2 LQKENI. V dropped 4 bases and J dropped 7 bases, with 8 bases sitting between them. CDR3 sequence reads: CASSRSPNEQFF. The sequenced CDR3 bases are TGTGCCAGCTCACGTAGCCCGAATGAG.

Points on this clone: The read terminates 3 residues ahead of where the CDR3 ends, so the germline J gene completes it. The chain is built from TRBV5-1 and TRBJ1-3, with 7 bases aligning to TRBD1. J was trimmed by 4 bases and V by 0 bases; bases with no gene match: 7. The CDR3 contains 16 residues. The germline CDR1 and CDR2 sequences are SGHRS and YFSETQ. The CDR3 spells CASSLAGTALGNTIYF. Incomplete CDR3 DNA: TGCGCCAGCAGCTTGGCCGGGACAGCCCTGGGAAACACC.

Comment on this clone: The read terminates 3 residues ahead of where the CDR3 ends, so the germline J gene completes it. The rearrangement links TRBV20-1 to TRBJ1-5; no definite D call. The V and J ends lost 6 bases and 5 bases respectively, with 17 bases between them. The germline gives CDR1 DFQATT, CDR2 SNEGSKA (reference sequence). There are 14 residues in the CDR3. CDR3 sequence: CSASLEQSDQPQHF. The covered CDR3 bases are TGCAGTGCCTCCCTGGAGCAGAGCGATCAGCCC.

Comments on this clone: The read ends 3 residues before the CDR3 terminus; that terminus is restored from the germline J gene. The chain carries TRBV19 and TRBJ2-3; 14 bases map to TRBD2. From germline, CDR1 is LNHDA and CDR2 SQIVND (reference sequence). The CDR3 runs 17 residues. The CDR3 reads CASSISRLAGGIETQYF. CDR3 bases read: TGTGCCAGTAGTATAAGCCGACTAGCGGGGGGGATAGAGACG.

A remark on this clone: Read sequence stops 3 residues before the CDR3 end, and the germline J gene provides the missing end. The chain recombines TRBV5-1 with TRBJ2-2; a possible D gene is TRBD1 (5 bases). CDR3 length: 15 residues. Germline-derived CDR1 and CDR2 are SGHRS and YFSETQ. Partial CDR3 DNA: TGCGCCAGCAGCCCTAGGGGTACTGGGGCCAACGTG. Protein sequence: CASSPRGTGANV. The CDR3, in full, reads CASSPRGTGANVLFF.

For this clone: The read ends 3 residues early relative to the CDR3; the germline J gene fills the gap. The gene calls are TRBV29-1 and TRBJ1-2, with D uncertain. Germline V gives CDR1 SQVTM, CDR2 ANQGSEA. V lost 4 bases to trimming and J lost 6 bases, with 9 bases between them. The CDR3 sequence is 11 residues long. This chain's CDR3 is CSVVSGDGYTF. The sequenced CDR3 bases are TGCAGCGTTGTTTCCGGGGATGGC.

Frequency places this clone as medium-sized (0.01 to 0.1%). The DNA read from the CDR3 is TGTGCCAGCACTTTTATTGGTGGTAGCGGGGGCTACGAG. This sequence encodes CASTFIGGSGGYE. The CDR3 as a whole reads CASTFIGGSGGYEQYF. The V gene is TRBV27, the J gene TRBJ2-7, with TRBD2 matching over 9 bases. The CDR3 end lies 3 residues beyond the end of the read and is filled in from the germline J gene. This CDR3 has 16 residues. Germline values: CDR1 MNHEY, CDR2 SMNVEV (reference sequence). V lost 7 bases to trimming and J lost 3 bases; unmatched junction nucleotides: 13.

Details on this clone: The missing CDR3 end, 3 residues past where the read stops, is filled in from the germline J gene. The rearrangement uses TRBV5-4 and TRBJ2-3; 8 nucleotides line up with TRBD1. This CDR3 spans 13 amino acids. V lost 5 bases, J lost 4 bases, and 3 bases stayed unmatched. Germline values: CDR1 SGHNT, CDR2 YYREEE (reference sequence). Incomplete CDR3 DNA: TGTGCCAGCAGGGACAGGGATGCAGATACG. Its translation is CASRDRDADT. The full CDR3 sequence reads CASRDRDADTQYF. Full variable domain (remainder filled in from reference TRBV5-4 and TRBJ2-3): ETGVTQSPTHLIKTRGQQVTLRCSSQSGHNTVSWYQQALGQGPQFIFQYYREEENGRGNFPPRFSGLQFPNYSSELNVNALELDDSALYLCASRDRDADTQYFGPGTRLTVL.

On this clone: The read halts 3 residues ahead of the CDR3 end, with the missing end drawn from the germline J gene. The genes are TRBV7-9 and TRBJ2-2, with a possible D match to TRBD1 (6 bases). In germline, CDR1 is SEHNR, CDR2 FQNEAQ (reference sequence). CDR3 length: 15 residues. The sequenced CDR3 bases are TGTGCCAGCAGCTTAGAGACAGGCTGGCATGAAAAG. This sequence encodes CASSLETGWHEK. Given in full, the CDR3 is CASSLETGWHEKLFF.

Notes on this clone: The read is 3 residues too short to cover the CDR3 end, so that end is filled in from the germline J gene. The chain links TRBV7-2 to TRBJ2-7; no firm D call. The length of the CDR3 is 13 residues. In germline, CDR1 is SGHTA, CDR2 FQGNSA. Deletions cut 5 bases from V and 3 bases from J, with 11 bases between. The sequenced part of the CDR3 DNA is TGTGCCAGCAGCCTGGTGCGTAGCTACGAG. Protein sequence: CASSLVRSYE. The entire CDR3 protein is CASSLVRSYEQYF.

As to this clone: Read coverage stops 3 residues before the CDR3 terminus; the germline J gene supplies the remainder. The chain has TRBV20-1 and TRBJ2-5; TRBD2 matches 12 bases. Per the germline V gene, CDR1 is DFQATT and CDR2 is SNEGSKA (reference sequence). This CDR3 has 15 amino acids. Losses at the gene ends were 3 bases for V and 7 bases for J; bases not matched to a gene: 9. The CDR3 loop reads CSASSSGGAAGTQYF. Incomplete CDR3 DNA: TGCAGTGCTAGTTCTAGCGGGGGGGCCGCTGGGACC.

With respect to this clone: From the germline J gene comes the end of the CDR3, since the read stops 3 residues before it. V gene TRBV18 combines with J gene TRBJ1-2, with D perhaps matching TRBD1 (5 bases). Trimming shortened V by 6 bases and J by 3 bases, and 11 bases separated the two germline ends. Germline V gene lookup returns CDR1 KGHSH and CDR2 LQKENI. The CDR3 totals 13 residues. The chain's CDR3 is CASSDQGDYGYTF. The CDR3 DNA, read in part, is TGTGCCAGCTCCGATCAGGGTGACTATGGC.

On this clone itself: The observed sequence ends 3 residues before the CDR3 terminus, with the missing tail filled in from the germline J gene. The chain is built from TRBV20-1 and TRBJ2-7, with D tentatively TRBD1 (6 bases). V was shortened by 7 bases and J by 0 bases, with 25 bases between the two germline ends. CDR3 length: 17 residues. Germline CDR1 is DFQATT and CDR2 is SNEGSKA (reference sequence). CDR3 DNA (partial): TGCAGTGGGGGTAGGGACACAACTCGACTCGGCTCCTACGAG. Its translation is CSGGRDTTRLGSYE. The CDR3 in its entirety is CSGGRDTTRLGSYEQYF.

Points on this clone: The read terminates 3 residues ahead of where the CDR3 ends, so the germline J gene completes it. This chain links TRBV29-1 with TRBJ1-3; 11 bases are a match to TRBD1. This CDR3 is built from 14 residues. V was clipped by 4 bases and J by 4 bases; unmatched bases: 3. In germline, CDR1 is SQVTM, CDR2 ANQGSEA. The part of the CDR3 DNA that was read is TGCAGCGTTGGGGACAGGGGGTCCGGAAACACC. Its protein product is CSVGDRGSGNT. In full, the CDR3 is CSVGDRGSGNTIYF.

To note about this clone: The CDR3 end lies 3 residues beyond the end of the read and is filled in from the germline J gene. This rearrangement joins TRBV19 to TRBJ1-5; D unclear. Germline V gene sequence: CDR1 LNHDA, CDR2 SQIVND (reference sequence). Deletions cut 0 bases from V and 2 bases from J, with 8 bases between. The CDR3 covers 15 residues. The sequenced part of the CDR3 DNA is TGTGCCAGTAGTATAGAAGGGCCACGCAATCAGCCC. It codes for CASSIEGPRNQP. The entire CDR3 protein is CASSIEGPRNQPQHF.

CDR3 sequence reads: CASSLQGANEKLFF. The CDR3 DNA, read in part, is TGTGCCAGCAGTTTACAGGGGGCTAATGAAAAA. The gene calls are TRBV5-6 and TRBJ1-4; TRBD1 matches at 8 bases. The read gets to within 3 residues of the CDR3 end, and the germline J gene fills in the rest. The V and J ends lost 5 bases and 3 bases, in that order; junction bases with no gene match: 3. The CDR3 loop spans 14 amino acids. Germline V gene lookup returns CDR1 SGHDT and CDR2 YYEEEE.

A note on this clone: The read terminates 3 residues before the CDR3 end, so the remaining end is supplied by the germline J gene. The chain combines TRBV28 with TRBJ2-1; 9 bases are shared with TRBD2. The V gene's germline CDR1 is MDHEN and CDR2 SYDVKM. V was clipped by 3 bases and J by 7 bases; unmatched bases: 7. This CDR3 comprises 15 residues. Partial CDR3 DNA: TGTGCCAGCAGTTTGGGCGGGGGGGCCGTAAATGAG. The encoded protein is CASSLGGGAVNE. The whole CDR3 is CASSLGGGAVNEQFF.

Points on this clone: The read terminates 3 residues before the CDR3 end, so the remaining end is supplied by the germline J gene. The chain is built from TRBV10-3 and TRBJ2-7, with D tentatively TRBD1 (6 bases). Trimming took 0 bases from V and 2 from J, leaving 11 bases between them. The germline V gene encodes CDR1 ENHRY and CDR2 SYGVKD. The CDR3 has 15 amino acids. The CDR3 bases that were read are TGTGCCATCAGTGAGTCGGAGGACAGTACCTACGAG. Amino acid sequence: CAISESEDSTYE. The full CDR3 protein is CAISESEDSTYEQYF.